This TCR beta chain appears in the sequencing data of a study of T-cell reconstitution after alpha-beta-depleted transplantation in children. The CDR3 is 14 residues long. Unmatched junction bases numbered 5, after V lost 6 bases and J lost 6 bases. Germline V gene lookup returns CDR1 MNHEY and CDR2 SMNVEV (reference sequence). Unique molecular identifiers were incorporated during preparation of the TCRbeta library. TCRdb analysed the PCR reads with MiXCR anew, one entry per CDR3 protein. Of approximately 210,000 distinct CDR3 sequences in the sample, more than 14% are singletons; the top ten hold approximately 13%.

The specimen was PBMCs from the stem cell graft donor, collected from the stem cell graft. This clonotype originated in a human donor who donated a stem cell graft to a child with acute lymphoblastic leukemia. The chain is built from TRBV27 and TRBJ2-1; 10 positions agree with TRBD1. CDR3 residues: CASSRGQGVNEQFF. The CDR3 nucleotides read TGTGCCAGCAGCCGCGGACAGGGGGTCAATGAGCAGTTCTTC.